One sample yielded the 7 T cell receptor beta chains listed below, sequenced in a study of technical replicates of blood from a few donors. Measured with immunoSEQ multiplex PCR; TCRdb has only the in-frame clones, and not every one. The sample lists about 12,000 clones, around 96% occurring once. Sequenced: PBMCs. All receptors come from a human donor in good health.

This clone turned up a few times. CDR3 sequence reads: CASSFRRGGLDQPQHF. CDR3 DNA sequence: TGTGCCAGCAGTTTCCGGAGGGGGGGCTTGGATCAGCCCCAGCATTTT. The J gene is TRBJ1-5, the V gene TRBV28, with D possibly TRBD1 on 6 matching bases. This CDR3 region has 16 residues. Germline CDR1 MDHEN, CDR2 SYDVKM. Trimming removed 3 bases at V and 5 bases at J, with 17 bases between.

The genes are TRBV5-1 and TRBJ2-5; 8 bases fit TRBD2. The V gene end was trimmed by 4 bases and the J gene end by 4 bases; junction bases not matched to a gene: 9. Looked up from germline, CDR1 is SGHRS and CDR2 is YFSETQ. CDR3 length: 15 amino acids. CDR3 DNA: TGCGCCAGCAGCCCCATTACTAGCGGCTCAGAGACCCAGTACTTC. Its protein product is CASSPITSGSETQYF.

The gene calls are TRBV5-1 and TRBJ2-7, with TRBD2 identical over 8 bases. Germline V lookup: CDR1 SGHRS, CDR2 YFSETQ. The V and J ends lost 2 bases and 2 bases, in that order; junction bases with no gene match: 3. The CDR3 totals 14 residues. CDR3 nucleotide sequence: TGCGCCAGCAGCTTTAGCGGGAATGCCTACGAGCAGTACTTC. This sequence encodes CASSFSGNAYEQYF. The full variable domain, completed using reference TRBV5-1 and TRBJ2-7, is KAGVTQTPRYLIKTRGQQVTLSCSPISGHRSVSWYQQTPGQGLQFLFEYFSETQRNKGNFPGRFSGRQFSNSRSEMNVSTLELGDSALYLCASSFSGNAYEQYFGPGTRLTVT.

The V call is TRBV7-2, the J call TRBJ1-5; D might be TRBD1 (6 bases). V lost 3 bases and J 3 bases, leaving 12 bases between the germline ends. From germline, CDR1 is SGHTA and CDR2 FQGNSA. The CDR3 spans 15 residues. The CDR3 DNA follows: TGTGCCAGCAGCTTGGGGGGGGGCCTCAATCAGCCCCAGCATTTT. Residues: CASSLGGGLNQPQHF.

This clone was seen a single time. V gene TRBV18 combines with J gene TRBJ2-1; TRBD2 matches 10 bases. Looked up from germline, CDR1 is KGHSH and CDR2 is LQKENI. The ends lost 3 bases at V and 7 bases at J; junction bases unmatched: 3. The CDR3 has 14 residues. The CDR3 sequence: CASSPGLAANEQFF. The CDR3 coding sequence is TGTGCCAGCTCACCCGGACTAGCGGCTAATGAGCAGTTCTTC. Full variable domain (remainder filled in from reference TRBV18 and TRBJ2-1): NAGVMQNPRHLVRRRGQEARLRCSPMKGHSHVYWYRQLPEEGLKFMVYLQKENIIDESGMPKERFSAEFPKEGPSILRIQQVVRGDSAAYFCASSPGLAANEQFFGPGTRLTVL.

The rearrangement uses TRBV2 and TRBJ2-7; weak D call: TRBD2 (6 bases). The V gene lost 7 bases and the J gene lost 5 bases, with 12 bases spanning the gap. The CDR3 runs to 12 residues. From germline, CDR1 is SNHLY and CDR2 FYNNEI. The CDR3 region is CASTRLGHEQYF. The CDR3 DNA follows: TGTGCCAGCACTAGACTAGGGCACGAGCAGTACTTC.

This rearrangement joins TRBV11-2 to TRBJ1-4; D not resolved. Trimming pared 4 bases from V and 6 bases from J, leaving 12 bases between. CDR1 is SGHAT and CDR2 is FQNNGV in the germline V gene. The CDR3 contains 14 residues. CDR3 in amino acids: CASSWSTEDEKLFF. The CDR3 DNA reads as TGTGCCAGCAGCTGGAGTACGGAGGATGAAAAACTGTTTTTT.